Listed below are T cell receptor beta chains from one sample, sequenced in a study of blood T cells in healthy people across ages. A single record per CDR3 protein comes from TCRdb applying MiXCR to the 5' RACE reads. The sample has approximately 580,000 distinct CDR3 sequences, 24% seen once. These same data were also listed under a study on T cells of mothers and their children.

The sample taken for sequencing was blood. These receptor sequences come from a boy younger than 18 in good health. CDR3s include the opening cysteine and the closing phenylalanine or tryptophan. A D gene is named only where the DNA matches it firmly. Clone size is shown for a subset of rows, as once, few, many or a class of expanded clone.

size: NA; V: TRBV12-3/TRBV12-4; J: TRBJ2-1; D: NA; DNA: TGTGCCAGCAGTAAGGCGGCGGTCGGTCAGTTCTTC; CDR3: CASSKAAVGQFF
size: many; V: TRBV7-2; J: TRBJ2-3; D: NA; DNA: TGTGCCAGCAGCACCCTACGGGATACGCAGTATTTT; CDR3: CASSTLRDTQYF
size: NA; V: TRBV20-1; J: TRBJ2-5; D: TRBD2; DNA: TGCAGTGCTAAAGCGGGGGGGATAGAAGAGACCCAGTACTTC; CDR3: CSAKAGGIEETQYF
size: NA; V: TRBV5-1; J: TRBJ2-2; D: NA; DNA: TGCGCCAGCAGCCCGGGGCTGACCGGGGAGCTGTTTTTT; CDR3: CASSPGLTGELFF
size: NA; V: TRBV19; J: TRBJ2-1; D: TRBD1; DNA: TGTGCCAGTAGTAGGGACAGGGGGCTCCCGAGATCTACGAATGAGCAGTTCTTC; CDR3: CASSRDRGLPRSTNEQFF
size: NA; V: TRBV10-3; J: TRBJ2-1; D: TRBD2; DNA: TGTGCCATCAGTGAGCCACTAGCGGACAACTACAATGAGCAGTTCTTC; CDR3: CAISEPLADNYNEQFF
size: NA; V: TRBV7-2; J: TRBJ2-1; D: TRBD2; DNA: TGTGCCAGCAGCTTAATTAGAAGTAGCGGGGGTTACAATGAGCAGTTCTTC; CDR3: CASSLIRSSGGYNEQFF
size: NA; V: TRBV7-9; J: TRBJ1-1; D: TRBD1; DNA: TGTGCCAGCAGCGCATCTGCGGGACAGGACACTGAAGCTTTCTTT; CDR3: CASSASAGQDTEAFF
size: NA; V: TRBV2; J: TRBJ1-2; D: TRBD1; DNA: TGTGCCAGCAGCGAGGGGACAGGGGGCTTCTATGGCTACACCTTC; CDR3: CASSEGTGGFYGYTF
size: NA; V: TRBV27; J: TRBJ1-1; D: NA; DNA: TGTGCCAGCAACTTCGACAGCGTGAACACTGAAGCTTTCTTT; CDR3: CASNFDSVNTEAFF
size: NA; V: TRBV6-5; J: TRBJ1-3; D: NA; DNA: TGTGCCAGCAGTTACTCGTCCTCTGGAAACACCATATATTTT; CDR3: CASSYSSSGNTIYF
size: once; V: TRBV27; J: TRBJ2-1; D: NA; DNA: TGTGCCAGCAGTTTATCGGTTCTAGACAATGAGCAGTTCTTC; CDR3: CASSLSVLDNEQFF
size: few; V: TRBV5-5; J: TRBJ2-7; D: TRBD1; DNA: TGTGCCAGCAGCTTCAGACAGGGAGACCCCTACGAGCAGTACTTC; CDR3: CASSFRQGDPYEQYF
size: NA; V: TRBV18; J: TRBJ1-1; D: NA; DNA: TGTGCCAGCTCACCACGCCTCGAGAACACTGAAGCTTTCTTT; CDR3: CASSPRLENTEAFF
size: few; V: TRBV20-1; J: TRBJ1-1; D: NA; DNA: TGCAGTGCCGGCACAGGGAATTCGGACACTGAAGCTTTCTTT; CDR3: CSAGTGNSDTEAFF
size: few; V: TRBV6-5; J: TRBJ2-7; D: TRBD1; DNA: TGTGCCAGCAGCACCGGGACAGGGAACTACGAGCAGTACTTC; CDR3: CASSTGTGNYEQYF
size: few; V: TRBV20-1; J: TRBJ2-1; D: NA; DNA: TGCAGTGCTAGAGTAGGGCGTCCCTCCTACAATGAGCAGTTCTTC; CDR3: CSARVGRPSYNEQFF
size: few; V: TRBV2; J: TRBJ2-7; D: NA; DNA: TGTGCCAGCAGGAAACAACTCGAGCAGTACTTC; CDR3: CASRKQLEQYF
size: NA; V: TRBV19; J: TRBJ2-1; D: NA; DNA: TGTGCCAGTAGTATTTGGGCGGGATCCTACAATGAGCAGTTCTTC; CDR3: CASSIWAGSYNEQFF
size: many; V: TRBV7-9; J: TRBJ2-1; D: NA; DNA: TGTGCCAGCAGCTTGGCCGGGACAAACTTAGTGGGGATCTACAATGAGCAGTTCTTC; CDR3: CASSLAGTNLVGIYNEQFF
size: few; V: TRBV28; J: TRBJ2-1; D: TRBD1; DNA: TGTGCCACAGACAGGGGGGATGAGCAGTTCTTC; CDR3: CATDRGDEQFF
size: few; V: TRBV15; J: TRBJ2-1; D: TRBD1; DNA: TGTGCCACGGGATGGGGACAGGGGTGGGATGACCAGTTCTTC; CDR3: CATGWGQGWDDQFF
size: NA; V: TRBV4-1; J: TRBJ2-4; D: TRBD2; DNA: TGCGCCAGCAGCCAATCCCTAGCGGGAGGGCCTGACATGCACATTCAGTACTTC; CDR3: CASSQSLAGGPDMHIQYF
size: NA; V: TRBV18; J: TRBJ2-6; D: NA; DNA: TGTGCCAGCTCACCAGATACCAGGCTAGGGGCCAACGTCCTGACTTTC; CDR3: CASSPDTRLGANVLTF
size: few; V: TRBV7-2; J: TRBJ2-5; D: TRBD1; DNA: TGTGCCAGCAGCCCCCGGACAGGGCGGGAAGAGACCCAGTACTTC; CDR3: CASSPRTGREETQYF
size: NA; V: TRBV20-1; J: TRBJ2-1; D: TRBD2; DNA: TGCAGTGCTAGAGATCGGGTCGGGGGGGCCCCTATGCAGTTCTTC; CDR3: CSARDRVGGAPMQFF
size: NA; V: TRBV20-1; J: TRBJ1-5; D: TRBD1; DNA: TGCAGTGCTAGTCCCTCCGGACAGGGCAATCAGCCCCAGCATTTT; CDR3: CSASPSGQGNQPQHF
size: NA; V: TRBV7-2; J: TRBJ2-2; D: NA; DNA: TGTGCCAGCAGCATAACCCGGGCCGGCGGGGAGCTGTTTTTT; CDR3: CASSITRAGGELFF
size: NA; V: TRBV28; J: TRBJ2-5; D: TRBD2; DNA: TGTGCCAGCGCTGGACTAGCGGGAGTTGAGACCCAGTACTTC; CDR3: CASAGLAGVETQYF
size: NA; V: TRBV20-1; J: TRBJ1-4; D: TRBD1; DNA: TGCAGTGCTAGAGCGGAGACAGGGGGTTCCAATGAAAAACTGTTTTTT; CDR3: CSARAETGGSNEKLFF
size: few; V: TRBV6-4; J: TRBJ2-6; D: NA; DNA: TGTGCCAGCAGTCCACGGGGAGACACTGGGGCCAACGTCCTGACTTTC; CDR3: CASSPRGDTGANVLTF
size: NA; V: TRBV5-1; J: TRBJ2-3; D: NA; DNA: TGCGCCAGCAGCTTGGCCGCCGGGGATACGCAGTATTTT; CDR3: CASSLAAGDTQYF
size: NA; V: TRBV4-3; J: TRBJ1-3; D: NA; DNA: TGCGCCAGCAGCCAAGATTGGGAAGGCGTCTCTGGAAACACCATATATTTT; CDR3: CASSQDWEGVSGNTIYF
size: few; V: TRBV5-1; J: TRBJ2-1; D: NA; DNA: TGCGCCAGCAGCTTAGGGGGAGGGCCTCGGAATGAGCAGTTCTTC; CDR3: CASSLGGGPRNEQFF
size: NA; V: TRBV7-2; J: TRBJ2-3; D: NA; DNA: TGTGCCAGCAGCAAGGGGGATACGCAGTATTTT; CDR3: CASSKGDTQYF
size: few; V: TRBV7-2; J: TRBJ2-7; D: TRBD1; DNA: TGTGCCAGCAGCTCGGGACGGACAGGGGGCTCCTACGAGCAGTACTTC; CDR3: CASSSGRTGGSYEQYF
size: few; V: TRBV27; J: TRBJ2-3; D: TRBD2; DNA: TGTGCCAGCAGTCTCCTAGGACTAGCGGGCACAGATACGCAGTATTTT; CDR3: CASSLLGLAGTDTQYF
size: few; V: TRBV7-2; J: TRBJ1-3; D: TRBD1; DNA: TGTGCCAGCAGCTCTAAGGGGGCGGCTGGAAACACCATATATTTT; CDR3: CASSSKGAAGNTIYF
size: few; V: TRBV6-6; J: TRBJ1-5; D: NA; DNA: TGTGCCAGCAGTTACTCGCGGGCAGGTAGCAATCAGCCCCAGCATTTT; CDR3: CASSYSRAGSNQPQHF
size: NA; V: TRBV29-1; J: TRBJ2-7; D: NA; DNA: TGCAGCGTGCTGAGGGAGACATCGTACGAGCAGTACTTC; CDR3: CSVLRETSYEQYF
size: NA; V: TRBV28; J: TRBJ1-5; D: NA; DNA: TGTGCCAGCAGCCACCACGGGCAGGGGAGCAATCAGCCCCAGCATTTT; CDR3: CASSHHGQGSNQPQHF
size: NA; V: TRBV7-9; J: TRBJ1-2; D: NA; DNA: TGTGCCAGCAGCTTAGCCATCAATGGCTACACCTTC; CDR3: CASSLAINGYTF
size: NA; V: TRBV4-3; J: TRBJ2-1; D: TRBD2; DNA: TGCGCCAGCAGCCAAGATGGGACTAGCGCCTACAATGAGCAGTTCTTC; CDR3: CASSQDGTSAYNEQFF
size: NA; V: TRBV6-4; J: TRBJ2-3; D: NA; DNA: TGTGCCAGCAGTGACTCGAGAGGAGATACGCAGTATTTT; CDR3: CASSDSRGDTQYF
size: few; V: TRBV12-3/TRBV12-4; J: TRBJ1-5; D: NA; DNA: TGTGCCAGCAGAGGCAGAGAAAATCAGCCCCAGCATTTT; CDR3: CASRGRENQPQHF
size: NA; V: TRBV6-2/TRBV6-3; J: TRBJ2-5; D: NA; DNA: TGTGCCAGCAGCCCGACCCGGGCCAAAGAGACCCAGTACTTC; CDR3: CASSPTRAKETQYF
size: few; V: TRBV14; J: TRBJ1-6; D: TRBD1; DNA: TGTGCCAGCAGCCGGGACAGGGCCTATAATTCACCCCTCCACTTT; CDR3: CASSRDRAYNSPLHF